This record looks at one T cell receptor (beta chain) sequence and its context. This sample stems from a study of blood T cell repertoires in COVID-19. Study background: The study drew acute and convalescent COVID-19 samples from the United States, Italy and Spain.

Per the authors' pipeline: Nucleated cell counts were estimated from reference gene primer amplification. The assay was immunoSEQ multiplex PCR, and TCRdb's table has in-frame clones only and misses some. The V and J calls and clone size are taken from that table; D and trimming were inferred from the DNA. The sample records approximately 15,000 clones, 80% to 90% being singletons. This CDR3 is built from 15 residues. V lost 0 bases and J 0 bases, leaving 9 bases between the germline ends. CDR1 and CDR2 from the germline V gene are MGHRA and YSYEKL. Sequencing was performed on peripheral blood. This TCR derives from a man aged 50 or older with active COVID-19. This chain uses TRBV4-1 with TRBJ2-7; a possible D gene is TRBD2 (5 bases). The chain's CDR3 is CASSQEGGFSYEQYF. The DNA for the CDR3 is TGCGCCAGCAGCCAAGAAGGCGGGTTCTCCTACGAGCAGTACTTC.